The 18 T cell receptor beta chains below all came from one sample that was sequenced in a study of blood T cell repertoires in COVID-19. The assay was immunoSEQ multiplex PCR, and TCRdb's table has in-frame clones only and misses some. Counted here are about 59,000 clones, about nine tenths occurring once; the ten biggest clones make up roughly 15%. Specimen: peripheral blood. The receptors were sampled from a man older than 75 with acute or convalescent COVID-19.

V usage is TRBV6-1 and J usage is TRBJ1-2; 7 positions match TRBD1. V was clipped by 3 bases and J by 3 bases; unmatched bases: 4. The CDR3 covers 14 residues. The germline CDR1 and CDR2 sequences are MNHNS and SASEGT. The CDR3 loop reads CASSEAGTDYGYTF. DNA of the CDR3: TGTGCCAGCAGTGAGGCCGGGACAGACTATGGCTACACCTTC.

CDR3 amino acids: CASSLGRQRANYGYTF. CDR3 nucleotide sequence: TGTGCCAGCAGCCTCGGTAGACAGCGAGCTAACTATGGCTACACCTTC. The J gene is TRBJ1-2, the V gene TRBV16, with a tentative D call TRBD1 (5 bases). The CDR3 is made up of 16 amino acids. The germline V gene has CDR1 KGHSY and CDR2 FQNENV. Deletions cut 4 bases from V and 0 bases from J, with 15 bases between.

J is TRBJ1-4 and V is TRBV24-1; 7 nucleotides match TRBD1. Germline assignment: CDR1 KGHDR and CDR2 SFDVKD. V lost 4 bases, J lost 8 bases, and 6 bases stayed unmatched. This CDR3 has 14 residues. CDR3 bases: TGTGCCACCAGTGAGACAGGGTCGGGCGAAAAACTGTTTTTT. The encoded protein is CATSETGSGEKLFF.

V gene TRBV30 combines with J gene TRBJ2-7, with TRBD1 matching over 7 bases. CDR1 GTSNPN and CDR2 SVGIG come from the germline V gene (reference sequence). The CDR3 contains 16 residues. Trimming took 0 bases from V and 4 from J; bases not matched to a gene: 12. As DNA, the CDR3 is TGTGCCTGGAGTGTGGGCAGGGGGTCCAAGGGGTACGAGCAGTACTTC. This translates into CAWSVGRGSKGYEQYF. The variable domain in full, completed from reference TRBV30 and TRBJ2-7, reads SQTIHQWPATLVQPVGSPLSLECTVEGTSNPNLYWYRQAAGRGLQLLFYSVGIGQISSEVPQNLSASRPQDRQFILSSKKLLLSDSGFYLCAWSVGRGSKGYEQYFGPGTRLTVT.

The chain joins TRBV5-5 to TRBJ1-6; 7 nucleotides align to TRBD1. The CDR3 has 14 residues. Trimming at V came to 0 bases and at J to 8 bases, leaving 2 bases not matched to a gene. Looked up from germline, CDR1 is SGHKS and CDR2 is YYEKEE (reference sequence). The CDR3 loop is CASSLAQGDSPLHF. Written as DNA, the CDR3 is TGTGCCAGCAGCTTGGCGCAGGGGGATTCACCCCTCCACTTT.

This chain connects TRBV24-1 to TRBJ2-7, with D possibly TRBD2 on 6 matching bases. The CDR3 consists of 16 residues. Germline V gives CDR1 KGHDR, CDR2 SFDVKD. Trimming stripped 2 bases from V and 2 bases from J, with 15 bases between. The CDR3 here is CATSDSTGTGAYEQYF. CDR3 nucleotide sequence: TGTGCCACCAGTGATTCAACCGGGACGGGAGCCTACGAGCAGTACTTC.

Note on this clone: Distinct nucleotide sequences in the sample also encode this CDR3. This chain uses TRBV2 with TRBJ1-5, with D uncertain. This CDR3 spans 14 amino acids. Trimming pared 4 bases from V and 2 bases from J, leaving 9 bases between. The germline V gene has CDR1 SNHLY and CDR2 FYNNEI. CDR3 nucleotide sequence: TGTGCCAGCAGTGCGGACGGGGGCAATCAGCCCCAGCATTTT. It is translated as CASSADGGNQPQHF.

The CDR3: CAWSVRSGFNTEAFF. The DNA for the CDR3 is TGTGCCTGGAGTGTGAGGTCCGGTTTTAACACTGAAGCTTTCTTT. The chain recombines TRBV30 with TRBJ1-1, with D hard to call. Germline CDR1 and CDR2: GTSNPN and SVGIG (reference sequence). The CDR3 is 15 amino acids. The germline V and J ends were trimmed by 0 bases and 2 bases, with 13 bases remaining between them.

The rearrangement joins TRBV2 to TRBJ1-5; a weak D match, TRBD1 (6 bases). Germline CDR1 SNHLY, CDR2 FYNNEI. Trimming stripped 6 bases from V and 0 bases from J, with 12 bases between. The CDR3 runs 15 residues. Here the CDR3 reads CASRAGQYSNQPQHF. The CDR3, as DNA: TGTGCCAGCAGGGCCGGACAGTATAGCAATCAGCCCCAGCATTTT.

The chain combines TRBV14 with TRBJ1-3; a possible D gene is TRBD1 (6 bases). Per the germline V gene, CDR1 is SGHDN and CDR2 is FVKESK. This CDR3 spans 18 amino acids. V was clipped by 0 bases and J by 3 bases, with 18 bases between them. The chain's CDR3 is CASSQEPKGGPLGNTIYF. CDR3 sequence (DNA): TGTGCCAGCAGCCAAGAACCTAAGGGGGGGCCTCTTGGAAACACCATATATTTT.

J is TRBJ1-2 and V is TRBV18, with 7 bases identical to TRBD1. Germline lookup yields CDR1 KGHSH and CDR2 LQKENI. The CDR3 has 15 amino acids. Germline trimming cut 3 bases from V and 5 bases from J; bases unmatched to any gene: 9. The CDR3 sequence is CASSPSGARGYGYTF. CDR3 nucleotides: TGTGCCAGCTCACCCTCCGGGGCCAGGGGGTATGGCTACACCTTC. Using reference TRBV18 and TRBJ1-2 for the parts outside the CDR3, the full variable domain is NAGVMQNPRHLVRRRGQEARLRCSPMKGHSHVYWYRQLPEEGLKFMVYLQKENIIDESGMPKERFSAEFPKEGPSILRIQQVVRGDSAAYFCASSPSGARGYGYTFGSGTRLTVV.

This chain links TRBV30 with TRBJ1-6, with 7 bases identical to TRBD1. The CDR3 runs 13 residues. Trimming at V came to 7 bases and at J to 7 bases, leaving 7 bases not matched to a gene. CDR1 GTSNPN and CDR2 SVGIG come from the germline V gene (reference sequence). CDR3 sequence (DNA): TGTGCCTCCTTACAGGGGAGGAATTCACCCCTCCACTTT. Its translation is CASLQGRNSPLHF.

The J gene is TRBJ1-1, the V gene TRBV5-1; D is uncertain. The germline gives CDR1 SGHRS, CDR2 YFSETQ. The CDR3 length is 15 residues. V was clipped by 4 bases and J by 1 base, with 14 bases between them. CDR3 DNA sequence: TGCGCCAGCAGCCCCCTGGCGGGTGCGAACACTGAAGCTTTCTTT. Amino acid sequence: CASSPLAGANTEAFF.

The rearrangement joins TRBV5-1 to TRBJ2-2; perhaps TRBD1 as D (6 bases). The CDR3 is 14 residues long. Germline values: CDR1 SGHRS, CDR2 YFSETQ. The ends were cut back, 4 bases at V and 4 bases at J, with 11 bases in the middle. CDR3 DNA sequence: TGCGCCAGCAGCCCAACAGGGACCACCGGGGAGCTGTTTTTT. This gives the protein CASSPTGTTGELFF.

The V gene is TRBV2, the J gene TRBJ2-3, with 8 bases identical to TRBD2. The CDR3 runs 15 residues. Germline V gives CDR1 SNHLY, CDR2 FYNNEI. After removal of 6 bases from V and 2 bases from J, the junction contained 7 bases not matched to a gene. CDR3 loop: CASRRTSFYTDTQYF. In nucleotides, the CDR3 is TGTGCCAGCAGGAGGACTAGCTTCTACACAGATACGCAGTATTTT.

This chain uses TRBV29-1 with TRBJ1-2, with a possible D match to TRBD1 (5 bases). V was trimmed by 8 bases and J by 4 bases, leaving 17 bases between them. CDR1 SQVTM and CDR2 ANQGSEA come from the germline V gene. CDR3 length equals 13 residues. CDR3: CSMRNRNTYGYTF. CDR3 nucleotide sequence: TGCAGCATGAGGAACAGGAACACCTATGGCTACACCTTC.

This chain joins TRBV18 and TRBJ2-7; 7 bases are a match to TRBD1. The CDR3 loop spans 14 amino acids. Unmatched junction bases numbered 6, after V lost 2 bases and J lost 5 bases. Germline lookup yields CDR1 KGHSH and CDR2 LQKENI. In DNA form, the CDR3 reads TGTGCCAGCTCACCAACAGGGGTCGGTGACGAGCAGTACTTC. Protein product: CASSPTGVGDEQYF.

This chain links TRBV10-1 with TRBJ1-5; TRBD1 aligns across 11 bases. Germline lookup yields CDR1 WNHNN and CDR2 SYGVQD (reference sequence). The CDR3 totals 16 residues. V lost 5 bases to trimming and J lost 5 bases; unmatched junction nucleotides: 8. This CDR3 is CASSYKGTGGHQPQHF. The CDR3 region has the DNA TGCGCCAGCAGTTACAAAGGGACAGGGGGACATCAGCCCCAGCATTTT.